This TCR beta chain was identified during a study of cytomegalovirus exposure and HLA in healthy donors. Whole-study findings and limits: Reports described diagnosis of cytomegalovirus status by the classifier as highly specific and sensitive.

The CDR3 loop spans 14 amino acids. Trimming removed 4 bases from V and 2 bases from J; junction bases left unmatched: 5. Germline V CDR1 and CDR2: GTSNPN, SVGIG (reference sequence). To note about this clone: Antigen: not known.

Primers: 60 Vbeta forward and 13 Jbeta reverse. TCRdb's copy holds only in-frame clones and misses some; the assay was immunoSEQ multiplex PCR. In total, the table holds around 76,000 clones. What was sequenced was PBMCs. The TCR was taken from a man in his forties in good health and CMV-seronegative. J is TRBJ2-5 and V is TRBV30; 9 nucleotides match TRBD2. CDR3 in amino acids: CAWKFAGGQETQYF. The CDR3, as DNA: TGTGCCTGGAAGTTTGCGGGGGGGCAAGAGACCCAGTACTTC.